The 24 T cell receptor beta chains below were found in one sample sequenced in a study of blood T cells in healthy people across ages. Then a second PCR, running roughly 7 to 11 cycles, was carried out with a sample-barcoded 5' primer and a J-beta primer mix. Each CDR3 protein gets one entry after TCRdb re-called the 5' RACE reads with MiXCR. This sample has 700,000 to 950,000 distinct CDR3 sequences, with 58% found just once. The sequenced material came from blood. The receptors here all came from a man aged 30-40 years in good health.

The CDR3: CSAREGDSQYF. For the CDR3, the DNA is TGCAGTGCTAGAGAAGGGGACTCGCAGTACTTC. The chain is built from TRBV20-1 and TRBJ2-4; maybe TRBD2 (6 bases). The V and J ends lost 0 bases and 13 bases respectively, with 10 bases between them. CDR1 and CDR2 (germline): DFQATT, SNEGSKA (reference sequence). The CDR3 runs to 11 residues.

V gene TRBV10-3 combines with J gene TRBJ2-7; D possibly corresponds to TRBD2 (7 bases). Germline-derived CDR1 and CDR2 are ENHRY and SYGVKD. V was cut by 6 bases and J by 2 bases, with 14 bases left in between. The CDR3 covers 14 residues. CDR3 loop: CAIRERGGAYEQYF. CDR3 sequence (DNA): TGTGCCATCAGGGAAAGGGGGGGCGCCTACGAGCAGTACTTC.

The chain carries TRBV27 and TRBJ2-1; tentative D call: TRBD1 (6 bases). The V end lost 6 bases, the J end lost 4 bases, and 22 bases lay between the germline ends. Germline CDR1 MNHEY, CDR2 SMNVEV (reference sequence). The CDR3 sequence is 17 residues long. The CDR3 DNA is TGTGCCAGCAGACAACGTTCGCAGGGGCTTTCGTACAATGAGCAGTTCTTC. It specifies CASRQRSQGLSYNEQFF.

The gene calls are TRBV15 and TRBJ2-7; tentatively, D is TRBD1 or TRBD2 (5 bases each). The V end lost 3 bases, the J end lost 2 bases, and 17 bases lay between the germline ends. The CDR3 is made up of 16 amino acids. Germline V gene lookup returns CDR1 LNHNV and CDR2 YYDKDF (reference sequence). This chain's CDR3 is CATSRVRGRVPYEQYF. For the CDR3, the DNA is TGTGCCACCAGCAGGGTTCGGGGCAGGGTACCCTACGAGCAGTACTTC.

In its sample, this clonotype was seen a few times. The chain links TRBV4-3 to TRBJ2-7; 9 bases are a match to TRBD2. CDR1 and CDR2 (germline): LGHNA, YSLEER. This CDR3 has 16 residues. The ends lost 5 bases at V and 3 bases at J; junction bases unmatched: 11. As DNA, the CDR3 is TGCGCCAGCAGCAAACTCCCCGGGACTAGCATCTACGAGCAGTACTTC. This encodes CASSKLPGTSIYEQYF.

The chain employs TRBV2 and TRBJ2-7; the match to TRBD1 covers 9 bases. This CDR3 spans 13 amino acids. Per the germline V gene, CDR1 is SNHLY and CDR2 is FYNNEI. Trimming took 6 bases from V and 6 from J; bases not matched to a gene: 6. Here the CDR3 DNA reads TGTGCCAGCAGAGAACGGGACAGGGTCGAGCAGTACTTC. Translating it yields CASRERDRVEQYF.

V gene TRBV12-3 or TRBV12-4 combines with J gene TRBJ2-3, with TRBD1 as a possible D gene (6 bases). CDR3 size: 16 residues. V lost 2 bases to trimming and J lost 0 bases, with 12 bases between them. The CDR3 loop is CASSLSQGSSTDTQYF. The CDR3 DNA sequence: TGTGCCAGCAGTTTATCACAGGGCTCTAGCACAGATACGCAGTATTTT.

The chain uses TRBV10-2 and TRBJ2-5; 8 positions match TRBD1. The end of the DNA fits TRBJ2-7 better, so the J call may be wrong. Germline values: CDR1 WSHSY, CDR2 SAAADI. CDR3 size: 13 residues. In nucleotides, the CDR3 is TGCGCCAGCAGTGTTCAGGGGGCTGGCGAGCAGTACTTC. Its translation: CASSVQGAGEQYF.

This clonotype came up once. In DNA form, the CDR3 reads TGTGCCAGCAGTTTGGCGGAGTACACTGAAGCTTTCTTT. Encoded protein: CASSLAEYTEAFF. V and J are TRBV12-3 or TRBV12-4 and TRBJ1-1, with D unclear. This CDR3 region has 13 residues. V gave up 3 bases and J gave up 3 bases, with 8 bases separating them.

The V gene is TRBV3-1, the J gene TRBJ2-1; 8 nucleotides align to TRBD2. The germline V gene encodes CDR1 LGHDT and CDR2 YNNKEL (reference sequence). Trimming took 0 bases from V and 9 from J; bases not matched to a gene: 4. The CDR3 runs to 14 residues. CDR3 in DNA: TGTGCCAGCAGCCAAGAGGGTAGCGGGGTTGAGCAGTTCTTC. This gives the protein CASSQEGSGVEQFF.

V gene TRBV14 combines with J gene TRBJ2-7; no reliable D call. Trimming removed 0 bases at V and 6 bases at J, with 12 bases between. Germline V lookup: CDR1 SGHDN, CDR2 FVKESK. The CDR3 contains 14 residues. DNA of the CDR3: TGTGCCAGCAGCCAAGATCACATCCAGTCCGAGCAGTACTTC. This codes for CASSQDHIQSEQYF.

V gene TRBV20-1 combines with J gene TRBJ2-5, with D tentatively TRBD2 (5 bases). The CDR3 length is 16 residues. V was pared by 3 bases and J by 0 bases, with 17 bases between. Germline lookup yields CDR1 DFQATT and CDR2 SNEGSKA (reference sequence). DNA of the CDR3: TGCAGTGCTAGGGCCTTTAAAGTGGAGGACCAAGAGACCCAGTACTTC. Encoded protein: CSARAFKVEDQETQYF.

V and J are TRBV7-9 and TRBJ2-4; unclear D gene. The J call is doubtful: the DNA matches TRBJ2-7 better. The CDR3 has 15 residues. Germline CDR1 reads SEHNR; CDR2 reads FQNEAQ (reference sequence). The CDR3: CASSLAAGVSYEQYF. The CDR3 DNA reads TGTGCCAGCAGCTTAGCGGCAGGAGTCTCCTACGAGCAGTACTTC.

The chain links TRBV6-5 to TRBJ2-4; 7 bases line up with TRBD1. TRBJ2-5 matches the DNA end more closely, so the J call is doubtful. Germline CDR1 is MNHEY and CDR2 is SVGAGI. The CDR3 covers 15 residues. CDR3 amino acids: CASRPYRGGGETQYF. DNA for the CDR3: TGTGCCAGCAGACCCTACAGGGGCGGCGGAGAGACCCAGTACTTC.

The chain has TRBV29-1 and TRBJ1-1, with TRBD1 matching over 9 bases. The CDR3 is 18 residues long. Germline assignment: CDR1 SQVTM and CDR2 ANQGSEA. Trimming took 0 bases from V and 1 from J; bases not matched to a gene: 12. For the CDR3, the DNA is TGCAGCGTTGAAGATCGTTGGAGGACAGGGGATAAGAACACTGAAGCTTTCTTT. Residues: CSVEDRWRTGDKNTEAFF. Filled out from reference TRBV29-1 and TRBJ1-1, the complete variable domain reads SAVISQKPSRDICQRGTSLTIQCQVDSQVTMMFWYRQQPGQSLTLIATANQGSEATYESGFVIDKFPISRPNLTFSTLTVSNMSPEDSSIYLCSVEDRWRTGDKNTEAFFGQGTRLTVV.

This clonotype came up a few times. A much larger clone lies a single base off, so this may be a read error. This chain joins TRBV7-2 and TRBJ2-5; D perhaps matches TRBD2 (5 bases). V was trimmed by 5 bases and J by 11 bases, leaving 18 bases between them. Germline CDR1 and CDR2: SGHTA and FQGNSA. This CDR3 region has 13 residues. The CDR3 spells CASSAEQEGEQYF. Written as DNA, the CDR3 is TGTGCCAGCAGCGCAGAACAAGAGGGTGAGCAGTACTTC.

The sample holds a few counts of this clonotype. The rearrangement joins TRBV28 to TRBJ2-3, with 7 bases lining up with TRBD2. The germline gives CDR1 MDHEN, CDR2 SYDVKM. V trimming: 5 bases; J trimming: 0 bases; junction bases outside the gene matches: 11. This CDR3 has 17 amino acids. CDR3 sequence (DNA): TGTGCCAGCAGTACCCCCGGGAGGCACCTCAGCACAGATACGCAGTATTTT. Translated, it gives CASSTPGRHLSTDTQYF.

This clonotype has at least ten counts. J is TRBJ2-7 and V is TRBV29-1; TRBD1 matches at 9 bases. The CDR3 runs to 12 residues. Germline V gives CDR1 SQVTM, CDR2 ANQGSEA. The V and J ends lost 4 bases and 6 bases, in that order; junction bases with no gene match: 4. CDR3 in amino acids: CSVGQGQGEQYF. As DNA, the CDR3 is TGCAGCGTTGGCCAGGGACAGGGCGAGCAGTACTTC.

With regard to this clonotype: Its ends do not fully match the called genes, so a read error is possible. The V and J genes are TRBV4-2 and TRBJ1-2; 7 positions agree with TRBD1. The CDR3 loop spans 17 amino acids. CDR1 is LGHNA, CDR2 YNFKEQ, per germline. Written as DNA, the CDR3 is TGTGCCAGTAGCCAAGACTTCCGGGACAGAGGGTCGTATGGCTACACCTTC. This translates into CASSQDFRDRGSYGYTF.

This clonotype was detected only a few times. This chain uses TRBV20-1 with TRBJ1-6; TRBD1 matches 7 bases. This CDR3 spans 16 amino acids. The J segment lost 8 bases and the V segment lost 3 bases, leaving 13 bases of the junction unmatched. The germline V gene has CDR1 DFQATT and CDR2 SNEGSKA (reference sequence). CDR3 DNA sequence: TGCAGTGCTAGCCTGTCCCTGGGACAGTGGGATTCACCCCTCCACTTT. The encoded protein is CSASLSLGQWDSPLHF.

This rearrangement joins TRBV4-2 to TRBJ2-7, with a possible D match to TRBD2 (6 bases). This CDR3 has 15 amino acids. Germline lookup yields CDR1 LGHNA and CDR2 YNFKEQ. V was pared by 0 bases and J by 5 bases, with 14 bases between. The CDR3 DNA is TGTGCCAGCAGCCAAGAGGCTAGCGCCAAGAACGAGCAGTACTTC. It translates to CASSQEASAKNEQYF.

The chain links TRBV15 to TRBJ2-1, with D possibly TRBD1 on 6 matching bases. CDR3 length equals 16 residues. CDR1 and CDR2 from the germline V gene are LNHNV and YYDKDF (reference sequence). Deletions cut 0 bases from V and 1 base from J, with 10 bases between. The CDR3 DNA sequence: TGTGCCACCAGCAGAGATCGTGGACAGTCCTACAATGAGCAGTTCTTC. It encodes CATSRDRGQSYNEQFF.

The rearrangement joins TRBV7-9 to TRBJ2-1; 7 bases agree with TRBD2. Germline-derived CDR1 and CDR2 are SEHNR and FQNEAQ (reference sequence). V shed 9 bases and J 0 bases; nucleotides not matched to a gene: 8. This CDR3 region has 15 residues. As DNA, the CDR3 is TGTGCCAGTTCTAGCGGTATTTACTCCTACAATGAGCAGTTCTTC. Its protein product is CASSSGIYSYNEQFF.

This clonotype was recorded a few times. The chain is built from TRBV12-3 or TRBV12-4 and TRBJ2-7, with a tentative D call TRBD1 (6 bases). The CDR3 runs 14 residues. V lost 5 bases and J 2 bases, leaving 13 bases between the germline ends. CDR3 in amino acids: CASSPLQGTYEQYF. As DNA, the CDR3 is TGTGCCAGCAGTCCTTTACAGGGCACCTACGAGCAGTACTTC.